The sequence of this T cell receptor beta chain was determined in a study of cytomegalovirus exposure and HLA in healthy donors. The PCR had 60 Vbeta and 13 Jbeta primers. Sequenced by immunoSEQ multiplex PCR; TCRdb stores in-frame clones only, minus some. The sample has over 85,000 clones, roughly three quarters seen once. Sequenced: PBMCs. This TCR was sampled from a woman in her thirties or forties in good health and CMV-seronegative.

CDR3 sequence: CASSQSLNTEAFF. The CDR3 nucleotides read TGTGCCAGCAGCCAATCATTGAACACTGAAGCTTTCTTT. The rearrangement uses TRBV7-9 and TRBJ1-1; no definite D call. In germline, CDR1 is SEHNR, CDR2 FQNEAQ (reference sequence). Trimming removed 5 bases from V and 0 bases from J, with 7 bases in between. This CDR3 region has 13 residues. The full variable domain, rest sourced from reference TRBV7-9 and TRBJ1-1, is DTGVSQNPRHKITKRGQNVTFRCDPISEHNRLYWYRQTLGQGPEFLTYFQNEAQLEKSRLLSDRFSAERPKGSFSTLEIQRTEQGDSAMYLCASSQSLNTEAFFGQGTRLTVV.